Listed here are 6 T cell receptor beta chains from one sample, sequenced in a study of blood T cell repertoires in COVID-19. Some clones are missing from TCRdb's copy, which holds only in-frame ones; the method was immunoSEQ multiplex PCR. The data show about 340,000 clones, around 90% seen once. Sequencing used peripheral blood. The receptors were gathered from a woman aged 18-29 years who had recovered from COVID-19.

The chain couples TRBV7-2 to TRBJ2-3; D possibly corresponds to TRBD2 (5 bases). The CDR3 contains 21 residues. V dropped 0 bases and J dropped 0 bases, with 25 bases sitting between them. Germline V gene sequence: CDR1 SGHTA, CDR2 FQGNSA. CDR3 loop: CASSLASPAEAGFYSTDTQYF. The CDR3 nucleotides are TGTGCCAGCAGCTTAGCTTCCCCAGCGGAGGCAGGTTTCTATAGCACAGATACGCAGTATTTT.

CDR3 protein: CASSPSGTSGRSGTQYF. CDR3 coding DNA: TGTGCCAGCAGCCCATCCGGGACTAGCGGGAGGTCTGGTACGCAGTATTTT. This chain connects TRBV7-9 to TRBJ2-3, with TRBD2 identical over 15 bases. Trimming took 5 bases from V and 8 from J; bases not matched to a gene: 11. This CDR3 has 17 amino acids. Germline CDR1 is SEHNR and CDR2 is FQNEAQ (reference sequence).

The chain joins TRBV6-5 to TRBJ2-2; D uncertain. Trimming stripped 6 bases from V and 14 bases from J, with 16 bases between. CDR1 is MNHEY and CDR2 is SVGAGI in the germline V gene. CDR3 length: 12 residues. CDR3 loop: CASSSTAVDLFF. The CDR3 DNA is TGTGCCAGCAGCTCCACGGCGGTCGATCTGTTTTTT.

J is TRBJ2-4 and V is TRBV21-1; the tabulated D call, TRBD2, remains unverified against the DNA. TRBV21-1 is reported as a pseudogene. This CDR3 has 16 residues. CDR3 sequence (DNA): TGTGCCAGCAGCACTCCACTAGTGAGGGCCAAAAACATTCAGTACTTC. Its protein is CASSTPLVRAKNIQYF.

The genes are TRBV11-2 and TRBJ2-1; 10 nucleotides agree with TRBD2. This CDR3 is 16 amino acids long. Germline V gives CDR1 SGHAT, CDR2 FQNNGV. J lost 3 bases, V lost 3 bases, and 5 bases had no gene match. CDR3: CASSLGLAGVYNEQFF. The CDR3 DNA follows: TGTGCCAGCAGCTTGGGGCTAGCGGGAGTCTACAATGAGCAGTTCTTC. Drawing the rest from reference TRBV11-2 and TRBJ2-1, the complete variable domain is EAGVAQSPRYKIIEKRQSVAFWCNPISGHATLYWYQQILGQGPKLLIQFQNNGVVDDSQLPKDRFSAERLKGVDSTLKIQPAKLEDSAVYLCASSLGLAGVYNEQFFGPGTRLTVL.

This chain links TRBV7-9 with TRBJ1-2; 7 bases match TRBD1. CDR1 and CDR2 (germline): SEHNR, FQNEAQ (reference sequence). There are 14 residues in the CDR3. Trimming removed 10 bases from V and 4 bases from J; junction bases left unmatched: 12. The CDR3 DNA is TGTGCCAACTTAGACAGGGACGGGGGCTATGGCTACACCTTC. Translating it yields CANLDRDGGYGYTF. The variable domain in full, completed from reference TRBV7-9 and TRBJ1-2, reads DTGVSQNPRHKITKRGQNVTFRCDPISEHNRLYWYRQTLGQGPEFLTYFQNEAQLEKSRLLSDRFSAERPKGSFSTLEIQRTEQGDSAMYLCANLDRDGGYGYTFGSGTRLTVV.